This T cell receptor (beta chain) was profiled in a study of human T cells and chemical hapten exposure. Each CDR3 protein gets one entry after TCRdb re-called the RACE reads with MiXCR. This sample carries 180,000 or so distinct CDR3 sequences, about 14% of them seen once, and the ten largest clones take 1.7%. Time point of the sample: patch test 1, 2 weeks after DPC sensitization. Treatment: therapeutic diphenylcyclopropenone sensitization with weekly scalp DPC. In its sample, this clonotype was seen many times. Here the sequenced sample was whole blood, taken in connection with sensitization to the hapten diphenylcyclopropenone (DPC). This clonotype was obtained from a woman aged 25 to 39 with alopecia areata. Some clones in this sample may be carry-over from other donors' samples.

CDR3 in DNA: TGTGCCACCAGTGACATCAATGAGCAGTTCTTC. Amino acid sequence: CATSDINEQFF. The rearrangement joins TRBV24-1 to TRBJ2-1; no reliable D call. The CDR3 loop spans 11 amino acids. V gave up 4 bases and J gave up 6 bases, with 3 bases separating them. The germline CDR1 and CDR2 sequences are KGHDR and SFDVKD.